This record looks at one T cell receptor (beta chain) sequence and its context. Its antigen is unidentified. The entry originates in a study of identical twins. Study-level results: Models underpredicted monozygotic twin sharing of out-of-frame TCR alpha. Conclusions were based on cross-sectional statistical analysis, without following the same donors. There is a chance that invariant MAIT and iNKT cells partially muddied zero-insertion analyses.

Unique molecular identifiers were in the cDNA, with template-switch universal primer binding. TCRdb re-analysed the 5' RACE reads in MiXCR, keeping a single row per CDR3 protein. The sample has hundreds of thousands of distinct CDR3 sequences, 9% to 15% seen once; the top ten hold about 7%. The CDR3 runs to 17 residues. Looked up from germline, CDR1 is SGHAT and CDR2 is FQNNGV. Trimming took 0 bases from V and 5 from J; bases not matched to a gene: 7. These data were likewise used in another study, on yellow fever vaccine responses in identical twins.

The chain uses TRBV11-2 and TRBJ2-3; 11 bases map to TRBD2. The TCR comes from a woman aged 18-29 years in good health. The specimen sequenced was CD8+ T cells sorted from blood. The DNA for the CDR3 is TGTGCCAGCAGCTTAGATGCTAGCGGGGGGCCTGGAGATACGCAGTATTTT. Protein: CASSLDASGGPGDTQYF.